These 30 T cell receptor beta chains share one sample of origin, sequenced in a study of blood T cell repertoires in COVID-19. Sequenced by immunoSEQ multiplex PCR; TCRdb stores in-frame clones only, minus some. The profile shows fewer than 65,000 clones, approximately 79% of them singletons. Material for sequencing was peripheral blood. The origin of the receptors is a man between 65 and 80 years old with acute or convalescent COVID-19.

The V and J genes are TRBV6-2 or TRBV6-3 and TRBJ2-1; TRBD2 agrees at 10 bases. V lost 6 bases to trimming and J lost 5 bases; unmatched junction nucleotides: 7. The CDR3 extends over 15 amino acids. The germline V gene encodes CDR1 MNHEY and CDR2 SVGEGT. CDR3 DNA: TGTGCCAGCAGCCCCGGGACTAGCGTTCACAATGAGCAGTTCTTC. This sequence encodes CASSPGTSVHNEQFF.

The chain recombines TRBV7-6 with TRBJ2-7; possible D gene TRBD1, 6 bases. Deletions cut 5 bases from V and 2 bases from J, with 16 bases between. The CDR3 covers 15 residues. Germline assignment: CDR1 SGHVS and CDR2 FNYEAQ. The CDR3 DNA reads as TGTGCCAGCAGCGAAGACGCGTCAGGGGCCTACGAGCAGTACTTC. It specifies CASSEDASGAYEQYF.

The chain uses TRBV27 and TRBJ1-6; D is undetermined. Germline-derived CDR1 and CDR2 are MNHEY and SMNVEV (reference sequence). The CDR3 extends over 14 amino acids. V was cut by 6 bases and J by 4 bases, with 10 bases left in between. Written as DNA, the CDR3 is TGTGCCAGCAGACCCCCAGTATATAATTCACCCCTCCACTTT. Translated: CASRPPVYNSPLHF.

This clone was counted a few times. The V gene is TRBV5-6, the J gene TRBJ1-2; tentatively, D is TRBD1 (5 bases). Germline loops: CDR1 SGHDT, CDR2 YYEEEE. The CDR3 is 17 amino acids. V shed 1 base and J shed 4 bases, with 20 bases lying between them. This chain's CDR3 is CASSLFQGLASGYGYTF. DNA of the CDR3: TGTGCCAGCAGCTTGTTCCAGGGTTTGGCCTCGGGCTATGGCTACACCTTC.

The CDR3 region is CASSYRTVNTGELFF. DNA of the CDR3: TGTGCCAGCAGTTACCGGACAGTTAACACCGGGGAGCTGTTTTTT. The chain couples TRBV6-5 to TRBJ2-2, with TRBD1 as a possible D gene (6 bases). CDR1 is MNHEY, CDR2 SVGAGI, per germline. The CDR3 has 15 residues. V shed 2 bases and J shed 2 bases, with 9 bases lying between them.

Many counts were recorded for this clone. This chain connects TRBV6-5 to TRBJ1-2, with TRBD1 identical over 12 bases. The CDR3 is 15 amino acids. Germline V gene sequence: CDR1 MNHEY, CDR2 SVGAGI. With V trimmed by 2 bases and J by 5 bases, 3 bases remained unmatched. The CDR3 sequence: CASSYRGQGAYGYTF. The CDR3 region has the DNA TGTGCCAGCAGTTACCGGGGACAGGGGGCTTATGGCTACACCTTC.

This rearrangement joins TRBV9 to TRBJ1-3; 7 nucleotides line up with TRBD1. The V and J ends lost 0 bases and 4 bases, in that order; junction bases with no gene match: 1. The germline CDR1 and CDR2 sequences are SGDLS and YYNGEE. The CDR3 contains 14 residues. Here the CDR3 DNA reads TGTGCCAGCAGCGTAGGGGGACAGGGAAACACCATATATTTT. Its translation is CASSVGGQGNTIYF.

In DNA form, the CDR3 reads TGTGCCAGCAGCTTCGCGTCAGATACGCAGTATTTT. Translating gives CASSFASDTQYF. The V gene is TRBV11-2, the J gene TRBJ2-3, with no clear D. This CDR3 has 12 residues. Germline assignment: CDR1 SGHAT and CDR2 FQNNGV. V lost 3 bases to trimming and J lost 4 bases, with 5 bases between them.

V gene TRBV10-1 combines with J gene TRBJ2-1; TRBD2 aligns across 8 bases. The V segment lost 4 bases and the J segment 4 bases; nucleotides outside the gene matches: 6. This CDR3 has 15 residues. CDR1 is WNHNN and CDR2 is SYGVQD in the germline V gene (reference sequence). CDR3 DNA sequence: TGCGCCAGCAGTGTTGCGGGGGGTCCTTACAATGAGCAGTTCTTC. Translation: CASSVAGGPYNEQFF.

The chain carries TRBV5-4 and TRBJ1-6; D is perhaps TRBD1 (5 bases). Germline V CDR1 and CDR2: SGHNT, YYREEE (reference sequence). The V gene lost 4 bases and the J gene lost 6 bases, with 11 bases spanning the gap. The CDR3 sequence is 14 residues long. The CDR3 nucleotides are TGTGCCAGCAGCCGTACAGGCTCTAATTCACCCCTCCACTTT. Residues: CASSRTGSNSPLHF.

The CDR3 DNA reads as TGTGCCAGTAGTTCCATAGCGGGAGTCTACAATGAGCAGTTCTTC. Amino acid sequence: CASSSIAGVYNEQFF. The rearrangement joins TRBV19 to TRBJ2-1; 9 nucleotides align to TRBD2. CDR1 and CDR2 (germline): LNHDA, SQIVND (reference sequence). V lost 5 bases to trimming and J lost 3 bases; unmatched junction nucleotides: 5. The CDR3 runs to 15 residues.

The CDR3 reads CASRQAGETQYF. Here the CDR3 DNA reads TGTGCCTCTCGACAGGCAGGAGAGACCCAGTACTTC. This chain links TRBV19 with TRBJ2-5; TRBD1 is a possible D gene (6 bases). The V gene's germline CDR1 is LNHDA and CDR2 SQIVND (reference sequence). The CDR3 contains 12 residues. V lost 11 bases and J 4 bases, leaving 14 bases between the germline ends.

The gene calls are TRBV6-5 and TRBJ1-5, with 9 bases matching TRBD1. Germline V CDR1 and CDR2: MNHEY, SVGAGI. The CDR3 extends over 14 amino acids. The trim removed 6 bases at V and 6 bases at J, leaving 6 bases unmatched. The DNA for the CDR3 is TGTGCCAGCAGGGGAGACAGGGGGGTTCAGCCCCAGCATTTT. This encodes CASRGDRGVQPQHF.

The genes are TRBV30 and TRBJ1-5; D gene ambiguous. The CDR3 contains 15 residues. Germline CDR1 is GTSNPN and CDR2 is SVGIG (reference sequence). Trimming cost V 0 bases and J 0 bases, with 9 bases left between them. CDR3 nucleotides: TGTGCCTGGAGTGTCGGAGGAGTTAGCAATCAGCCCCAGCATTTT. Encoded protein: CAWSVGGVSNQPQHF.

The V gene is TRBV7-3, the J gene TRBJ2-2; 14 bases line up with TRBD2. With V trimmed by 2 bases and J by 3 bases, 8 bases remained unmatched. The CDR3 covers 19 residues. Germline V lookup: CDR1 SGHTA, CDR2 FQGTGA. CDR3: CASSLPRQTSGRDTGELFF. DNA of the CDR3: TGTGCCAGCAGCTTACCACGCCAGACTAGCGGGAGGGACACCGGGGAGCTGTTTTTT.

This clone has just one count. This chain joins TRBV30 and TRBJ1-6; no firm D call. This CDR3 region has 15 residues. V lost 4 bases and J lost 4, with 14 bases in between. From germline, CDR1 is GTSNPN and CDR2 SVGIG (reference sequence). This CDR3 is CAWTTLAGYNSPLHF. CDR3 DNA: TGTGCCTGGACCACACTGGCGGGATATAATTCACCCCTCCACTTT.

J is TRBJ1-2 and V is TRBV11-2; 9 positions agree with TRBD1. This CDR3 contains 15 residues. Germline loops: CDR1 SGHAT, CDR2 FQNNGV. Losses at the gene ends were 5 bases for V and 7 bases for J; bases not matched to a gene: 11. CDR3 sequence: CASSPSTGGAGGYTF. Here the CDR3 DNA reads TGTGCCAGCAGCCCTAGTACAGGGGGCGCGGGTGGCTACACCTTC. Together with reference TRBV11-2 and TRBJ1-2, the CDR3 gives the full variable domain: EAGVAQSPRYKIIEKRQSVAFWCNPISGHATLYWYQQILGQGPKLLIQFQNNGVVDDSQLPKDRFSAERLKGVDSTLKIQPAKLEDSAVYLCASSPSTGGAGGYTFGSGTRLTVV.

V and J are TRBV5-1 and TRBJ1-4; 7 bases line up with TRBD1. The CDR3 runs 15 residues. V lost 0 bases, J lost 11 bases, and 10 bases stayed unmatched. Per germline, CDR1 SGHRS and CDR2 YFSETQ. DNA for the CDR3: TGCGCCAGCAGCTTGGCACAGGGGACCGGCGGGAAACTGTTTTTT. Amino acid sequence: CASSLAQGTGGKLFF.

This clone was recorded once. The J gene is TRBJ1-1, the V gene TRBV3-1 (or the pseudogene TRBV3-2); possible D gene TRBD1, 5 bases. This CDR3 region has 16 residues. Germline values: CDR1 LGHDT, CDR2 YNNKEL (reference sequence). The V gene lost 5 bases and the J gene lost 4 bases, with 20 bases spanning the gap. This CDR3 is CASSDPGGERGTEAFF. CDR3 DNA sequence: TGTGCCAGCAGCGACCCTGGAGGGGAGAGGGGCACTGAAGCTTTCTTT.

The chain uses TRBV6-5 and TRBJ2-2; TRBD2 aligns across 9 bases. Trimming took 6 bases from V and 6 from J; bases not matched to a gene: 5. In germline, CDR1 is MNHEY, CDR2 SVGAGI. This CDR3 is built from 14 residues. CDR3 in DNA: TGTGCCAGCAGCCTAGCGGGAACGGCCGGGGAGCTGTTTTTT. Amino acid sequence: CASSLAGTAGELFF.

This chain joins TRBV20-1 and TRBJ1-6; TRBD1 matches at 7 bases. From germline, CDR1 is DFQATT and CDR2 SNEGSKA (reference sequence). The V segment lost 3 bases and the J segment 0 bases; nucleotides outside the gene matches: 14. There are 19 residues in the CDR3. This CDR3 is CSASFISPGQSSYNSPLHF. For the CDR3, the DNA is TGCAGTGCTAGTTTTATATCACCGGGACAGAGCTCCTATAATTCACCCCTCCACTTT.

The rearrangement links TRBV19 to TRBJ2-1; maybe TRBD2 (6 bases). The ends were cut back, 2 bases at V and 0 bases at J, with 11 bases in the middle. CDR1 is LNHDA and CDR2 is SQIVND in the germline V gene (reference sequence). The CDR3 contains 16 residues. For the CDR3, the DNA is TGTGCCAGTAGTATAACTGGTAGCGGCTCCTACAATGAGCAGTTCTTC. This sequence encodes CASSITGSGSYNEQFF.

The chain uses TRBV2 and TRBJ2-1; TRBD1 agrees at 9 bases. CDR3 size: 16 residues. V trimming: 6 bases; J trimming: 5 bases; junction bases outside the gene matches: 11. CDR1 and CDR2 from the germline V gene are SNHLY and FYNNEI. The CDR3: CASRATTGTGNNEQFF. The CDR3 nucleotides are TGTGCCAGCAGAGCCACGACGGGGACAGGGAACAATGAGCAGTTCTTC.

This chain links TRBV24-1 with TRBJ2-1; D gene ambiguous. Trimming cost V 3 bases and J 4 bases, with 6 bases left between them. The CDR3 covers 13 residues. The germline gives CDR1 KGHDR, CDR2 SFDVKD. The CDR3 region has the DNA TGTGCCACCAGTGATCCCCAATACAATGAGCAGTTCTTC. Protein sequence: CATSDPQYNEQFF.

The chain couples TRBV5-4 to TRBJ2-5, with D unclear. This CDR3 is built from 14 residues. Germline values: CDR1 SGHNT, CDR2 YYREEE (reference sequence). V lost 2 bases, J lost 7 bases, and 15 bases lay in between. The chain's CDR3 is CASSFSGQEWTQYF. The CDR3 DNA sequence: TGTGCCAGCAGCTTTTCCGGTCAAGAGTGGACCCAGTACTTC.

This clone occurred a few times. This chain connects TRBV28 to TRBJ2-3, with D possibly being TRBD1 (6 bases). The V end was cut by 6 bases, the J end by 2 bases, with 15 bases between. This CDR3 has 15 residues. Germline V lookup: CDR1 MDHEN, CDR2 SYDVKM. For the CDR3, the DNA is TGTGCCAGCAGCCTCACCGGGACAACCACAGATACGCAGTATTTT. Translating it yields CASSLTGTTTDTQYF.

This clone was seen only a few times. V is TRBV7-3 and J is TRBJ1-3, with D tentatively TRBD1 (6 bases). In germline, CDR1 is SGHTA, CDR2 FQGTGA. The CDR3 length is 15 residues. Trimming removed 5 bases at V and 2 bases at J, with 13 bases between. In DNA, the CDR3 is TGTGCCAGCAGCCCACAGGGAACCACTGGAAACACCATATATTTT. As protein: CASSPQGTTGNTIYF.

Written as DNA, the CDR3 is TGTGCCAGCAGCTTGAGACTGAGCTGGAACACTGAAGCTTTCTTT. This sequence encodes CASSLRLSWNTEAFF. This rearrangement joins TRBV7-2 to TRBJ1-1; no clear D gene. V dropped 3 bases and J dropped 1 base, with 12 bases sitting between them. Germline CDR1 and CDR2: SGHTA and FQGNSA. This CDR3 has 15 amino acids.

This chain uses TRBV9 with TRBJ1-2, with 10 positions matching TRBD1. This CDR3 comprises 14 residues. V shed 2 bases and J 4 bases; nucleotides not matched to a gene: 2. Germline CDR1 reads SGDLS; CDR2 reads YYNGEE. DNA for the CDR3: TGTGCCAGCAGCGTTGGACAGGGGGGCTATGGCTACACCTTC. Translating it yields CASSVGQGGYGYTF.

J is TRBJ2-1 and V is TRBV5-1; 8 bases line up with TRBD2. CDR1 SGHRS and CDR2 YFSETQ come from the germline V gene. V shed 1 base and J 2 bases; nucleotides not matched to a gene: 5. The CDR3 is 16 residues long. The CDR3 protein is CASSLPQAGAYNEQFF. In DNA, the CDR3 is TGCGCCAGCAGCTTGCCCCAAGCGGGAGCCTACAATGAGCAGTTCTTC.